Each of the 21 T cell receptor beta chains below was sequenced from the same sample in a study of blood T cell repertoires in COVID-19 (TCRdb year 2020). The library was made by the immunoSEQ multiplex PCR assay. TCRdb mirrors the immuneACCESS table, restricted to in-frame sequences. Some clones are absent from its copies; in checked studies, under half trace to an unresolved V gene, and the reason for the others is unknown. The sample includes hundreds of thousands of clones, with about 87% observed a single time. Around 8.9% of the sample is in the top ten clones. The sequencing sample was made of PBMCs or T cells enriched from blood (not recorded which). The origin of the receptors is a woman aged 18-35 years who had recovered from COVID-19.

The chain couples TRBV7-9 to TRBJ2-7; D is perhaps TRBD2 (6 bases). Germline CDR1 SEHNR, CDR2 FQNEAQ (reference sequence). V shed 8 bases and J shed 0 bases, with 14 bases lying between them. The length of the CDR3 is 14 residues. The CDR3 reads CASWAGPNSYEQYF. The CDR3 DNA sequence: TGTGCCAGCTGGGCGGGGCCCAACTCCTACGAGCAGTACTTC.

The V and J genes are TRBV7-2 and TRBJ1-1; D is unresolved. CDR1 and CDR2 (germline): SGHTA, FQGNSA. V lost 11 bases and J 3 bases, leaving 16 bases between the germline ends. The CDR3 sequence is 13 residues long. The CDR3 DNA follows: TGTGCCGTCCAGTCTTCACCCTACACTGAAGCTTTCTTT. Its protein product is CAVQSSPYTEAFF.

The rearrangement links TRBV4-3 to TRBJ2-7; D call uncertain. The CDR3 is made up of 14 amino acids. V dropped 0 bases and J dropped 3 bases, with 9 bases sitting between them. Per germline, CDR1 LGHNA and CDR2 YSLEER. The CDR3 sequence is CASSQESTNYEQYF. The CDR3 DNA follows: TGCGCCAGCAGCCAAGAATCGACAAACTACGAGCAGTACTTC.

The rearrangement uses TRBV5-1 and TRBJ2-3, with 11 bases aligning to TRBD2. CDR3 length: 16 amino acids. The ends lost 4 bases at V and 5 bases at J; junction bases unmatched: 9. The germline V gene encodes CDR1 SGHRS and CDR2 YFSETQ. CDR3 nucleotide sequence: TGCGCCAGCAGCGCTATTAGCGGGGGGGCTTTAGATACGCAGTATTTT. Translated: CASSAISGGALDTQYF.

The rearrangement joins TRBV4-1 to TRBJ2-7; 10 bases are a match to TRBD2. The CDR3 is 17 amino acids. J gave up 2 bases and V 3 bases, and 10 bases lay outside the gene matches. CDR1 is MGHRA, CDR2 YSYEKL, per germline. The CDR3 here is CASSQLLLAGSAYEQYF. The CDR3, as DNA: TGCGCCAGCAGCCAGTTGTTACTAGCGGGGTCAGCCTACGAGCAGTACTTC.

The chain has TRBV7-9 and TRBJ2-1; 9 positions match TRBD2. The V segment lost 2 bases and the J segment 0 bases; nucleotides outside the gene matches: 11. There are 19 residues in the CDR3. Germline lookup yields CDR1 SEHNR and CDR2 FQNEAQ (reference sequence). The CDR3: CASSLSPGGSGSSYNEQFF. DNA of the CDR3: TGTGCCAGCAGCTTATCCCCAGGGGGTAGCGGGAGCTCCTACAATGAGCAGTTCTTC.

This chain joins TRBV30 and TRBJ2-1; maybe TRBD2 (6 bases). The V gene's germline CDR1 is GTSNPN and CDR2 SVGIG (reference sequence). Trimming cost V 0 bases and J 6 bases, with 9 bases left between them. The CDR3 totals 13 residues. CDR3 region: CAWSVLSGNEQFF. The CDR3 DNA reads TGTGCCTGGAGTGTACTTAGCGGCAATGAGCAGTTCTTC.

The rearrangement uses TRBV6-5 and TRBJ1-4; D uncertain. Germline V CDR1 and CDR2: MNHEY, SVGAGI. Trimming cost V 0 bases and J 7 bases, with 15 bases left between them. The CDR3 consists of 16 residues. CDR3 loop: CASSYSTDYAREKLFF. CDR3 coding DNA: TGTGCCAGCAGTTACTCGACCGACTATGCCCGTGAAAAACTGTTTTTT.

The rearrangement links TRBV7-2 to TRBJ2-7; D is ambiguous. This CDR3 has 14 residues. The V end lost 6 bases, the J end lost 2 bases, and 14 bases lay between the germline ends. In germline, CDR1 is SGHTA, CDR2 FQGNSA. CDR3 nucleotides: TGTGCCAGCAGTCGCAGAGGAATCACCTACGAGCAGTACTTC. Amino acid sequence: CASSRRGITYEQYF.

The chain has TRBV25-1 and TRBJ2-1; 11 bases are shared with TRBD1. Looked up from germline, CDR1 is MGHDK and CDR2 is SYGVNS. The CDR3 is made up of 13 amino acids. The ends lost 11 bases at V and 6 bases at J; junction bases unmatched: 6. This CDR3 is CAGGTGGTNEQFF. CDR3 nucleotide sequence: TGTGCCGGAGGGACAGGGGGTACCAATGAGCAGTTCTTC.

The chain uses TRBV5-1 and TRBJ2-1; possible D gene TRBD1, 5 bases. The CDR3 extends over 15 amino acids. V dropped 0 bases and J dropped 3 bases, with 10 bases sitting between them. Germline values: CDR1 SGHRS, CDR2 YFSETQ. For the CDR3, the DNA is TGCGCCAGCAGCTTGGAGGGGAACTACTACAATGAGCAGTTCTTC. It specifies CASSLEGNYYNEQFF.

This clone appeared once. The chain joins TRBV15 to TRBJ2-7; D remains unclear. CDR1 is LNHNV and CDR2 is YYDKDF in the germline V gene (reference sequence). CDR3 length equals 13 residues. The V and J ends lost 4 bases and 3 bases respectively, with 10 bases between them. CDR3 in amino acids: CATSINKDYEQYF. The CDR3 DNA follows: TGTGCCACCAGCATTAACAAAGACTACGAGCAGTACTTC.

The rearrangement links TRBV30 to TRBJ1-2; D is perhaps TRBD1 (6 bases). CDR1 is GTSNPN, CDR2 SVGIG, per germline (reference sequence). The CDR3 extends over 16 amino acids. Trimming stripped 4 bases from V and 1 base from J, with 19 bases between. CDR3 nucleotide sequence: TGTGCCTGGATTAGGCCGGGACAATTCGTTAACTATGGCTACACCTTC. This sequence encodes CAWIRPGQFVNYGYTF.

V and J are TRBV2 and TRBJ1-2, with 7 nucleotides matching TRBD1. Germline values: CDR1 SNHLY, CDR2 FYNNEI. The CDR3 covers 13 residues. J gave up 8 bases and V 1 base, and 4 bases lay outside the gene matches. The CDR3 region has the DNA TGTGCCAGCAGTGAAGACAGGGGATACGGCTACACCTTC. Translating gives CASSEDRGYGYTF.

V and J are TRBV7-2 and TRBJ1-2; D remains ambiguous. The V end was cut by 5 bases, the J end by 7 bases, with 8 bases between. This CDR3 has 11 amino acids. Germline CDR1 reads SGHTA; CDR2 reads FQGNSA. DNA of the CDR3: TGTGCCAGCAGCCAGGTACCTGGCTACACCTTC. This encodes CASSQVPGYTF.

The chain combines TRBV13 with TRBJ1-4, with D possibly matching TRBD1 (5 bases). Trimming cost V 5 bases and J 5 bases, with 21 bases left between them. The CDR3 sequence is 17 residues long. The germline gives CDR1 PRHDT, CDR2 FYEKMQ (reference sequence). CDR3 region: CASSTAGTEGQNEKLFF. CDR3 coding DNA: TGTGCCAGCAGCACCGCCGGGACTGAGGGGCAGAATGAAAAACTGTTTTTT.

V and J are TRBV30 and TRBJ1-2, with D possibly matching TRBD1 (6 bases). The V end lost 5 bases, the J end lost 3 bases, and 10 bases lay between the germline ends. Germline loops: CDR1 GTSNPN, CDR2 SVGIG (reference sequence). The CDR3 contains 12 residues. The DNA of the CDR3 is TGTGCCTGGTCCACAGGGCACTATGGCTACACCTTC. Translating gives CAWSTGHYGYTF.

The CDR3 DNA sequence: TGTGCCAGCAGATCTATCACGTACAACACCGGGGAGCTGTTTTTT. Amino acid sequence: CASRSITYNTGELFF. J is TRBJ2-2 and V is TRBV6-5; D remains unclear. CDR1 MNHEY and CDR2 SVGAGI come from the germline V gene. The CDR3 sequence is 15 residues long. V was clipped by 6 bases and J by 2 bases, with 13 bases between them.

V is TRBV6-5 and J is TRBJ1-2; the D gene is possibly TRBD1 (5 bases). Germline V gene data show CDR1 as MNHEY and CDR2 as SVGAGI. Trimming shortened V by 4 bases and J by 7 bases, and 13 bases separated the two germline ends. This CDR3 is 13 amino acids long. CDR3 sequence reads: CASSFRQGGGYTF. CDR3 bases: TGTGCCAGCAGTTTTAGGCAGGGTGGTGGCTACACCTTC.

The V call is TRBV6-2 or TRBV6-3, the J call TRBJ2-7; tentatively, D is TRBD1 (6 bases). The CDR3 runs to 15 residues. V gave up 8 bases and J gave up 0 bases, with 17 bases separating them. The germline gives CDR1 MNHEY, CDR2 SVGEGT. CDR3 DNA: TGTGCCAGCGGCCGTGGGGGACACGACTCCTACGAGCAGTACTTC. The encoded protein is CASGRGGHDSYEQYF.

The chain is built from TRBV21-1 and TRBJ1-6. TRBV21-1 is a documented pseudogene. The CDR3 extends over 20 amino acids. For the CDR3, the DNA is TGTGCCAGCAGCAAATCCCCACCTCGGGGCCAGGAGGGCAAATTGACACCCCTCCACTTT. Translating it yields CASSKSPPRGQEGKLTPLHF.